Shown below are 27 T cell receptor beta chains from a single sample sequenced in a study of cytomegalovirus exposure and HLA in healthy donors. Primers: 60 Vbeta forward and 13 Jbeta reverse. Profiled with immunoSEQ multiplex PCR; TCRdb holds only in-frame clones, not every one. Of around 160,000 clones in the sample, 60% to 80% were seen once. The material sequenced was PBMCs. The receptors here all came from a woman aged 40 to 49 in good health and CMV-seropositive.

The V and J genes are TRBV19 and TRBJ1-5; 10 bases are a match to TRBD1. This CDR3 is 20 amino acids long. Trimming took 7 bases from V and 2 from J; bases not matched to a gene: 20. Per the germline V gene, CDR1 is LNHDA and CDR2 is SQIVND (reference sequence). CDR3 loop: CASTNPPGTGVGFGNQPQHF. The CDR3 DNA sequence: TGTGCCAGTACCAACCCCCCCGGGACAGGGGTGGGATTCGGCAATCAGCCCCAGCATTTT. Based on the CDR3 plus reference TRBV19 and TRBJ1-5, the full variable domain is DGGITQSPKYLFRKEGQNVTLSCEQNLNHDAMYWYRQDPGQGLRLIYYSQIVNDFQKGDIAEGYSVSREKKESFPLTVTSAQKNPTAFYLCASTNPPGTGVGFGNQPQHFGDGTRLSIL.

This clone was detected only a few times. The V and J genes are TRBV11-3 and TRBJ2-2, with D perhaps matching TRBD2 (6 bases). This CDR3 spans 13 amino acids. Germline CDR1 and CDR2: SGHNT and YENEEA. V was clipped by 5 bases and J by 10 bases, with 14 bases between them. The CDR3 DNA is TGTGCCAGCAGCCCGGGAGTTACATCGGAGCTGTTTTTT. As protein: CASSPGVTSELFF. The full variable domain, completed using reference TRBV11-3 and TRBJ2-2, is EAGVVQSPRYKIIEKKQPVAFWCNPISGHNTLYWYLQNLGQGPELLIRYENEEAVDDSQLPKDRFSAERLKGVDSTLKIQPAELGDSAVYLCASSPGVTSELFFGEGSRLTVL.

This clone was counted once. The gene calls are TRBV5-1 and TRBJ2-7; D is undetermined. There are 13 residues in the CDR3. CDR1 and CDR2 (germline): SGHRS, YFSETQ. The V gene lost 4 bases and the J gene lost 5 bases, with 13 bases spanning the gap. CDR3 residues: CASSKESPHEQYF. In nucleotides, the CDR3 is TGCGCCAGCAGCAAGGAGAGTCCCCACGAGCAGTACTTC.

This clone appeared a few times. This chain joins TRBV12-5 and TRBJ2-7; D is possibly TRBD1 (6 bases). The CDR3 is made up of 14 amino acids. Trimming left V 1 base short and J 5 bases short, with 12 bases between. The germline V gene encodes CDR1 LGHNT and CDR2 FRNRAP. The DNA of the CDR3 is TGTGCTAGTGGTTTGGCATACCGGGACAACGAGCAGTACTTC. It is translated as CASGLAYRDNEQYF. Together with reference TRBV12-5 and TRBJ2-7, the CDR3 gives the full variable domain: DARVTQTPRHKVTEMGQEVTMRCQPILGHNTVFWYRQTMMQGLELLAYFRNRAPLDDSGMPKDRFSAEMPDATLATLKIQPSEPRDSAVYFCASGLAYRDNEQYFGPGTRLTVT.

The chain couples TRBV18 to TRBJ2-5; 7 bases agree with TRBD2. The germline V gene has CDR1 KGHSH and CDR2 LQKENI. This CDR3 region has 16 residues. The junction had 9 bases not matched to a gene; V was cut back by 0 bases and J by 5 bases. The CDR3 DNA is TGTGCCAGCTCACCACCGATCGGTCAGGGAGGGGAGACCCAGTACTTC. This translates into CASSPPIGQGGETQYF. Using reference TRBV18 and TRBJ2-5 for the parts outside the CDR3, the full variable domain is NAGVMQNPRHLVRRRGQEARLRCSPMKGHSHVYWYRQLPEEGLKFMVYLQKENIIDESGMPKERFSAEFPKEGPSILRIQQVVRGDSAAYFCASSPPIGQGGETQYFGPGTRLLVL.

This chain joins TRBV27 and TRBJ1-5; a weak D match, TRBD1 (5 bases). V lost 6 bases and J lost 1, with 19 bases in between. Germline CDR1 and CDR2: MNHEY and SMNVEV (reference sequence). The CDR3 totals 17 residues. Written as DNA, the CDR3 is TGTGCCAGCAGCTCTAATTCGGCAGGGAGGAGCAATCAGCCCCAGCATTTT. It yields the protein CASSSNSAGRSNQPQHF.

This clone was seen a handful of times. V is TRBV5-1 and J is TRBJ1-2, with TRBD1 matching over 7 bases. CDR1 SGHRS and CDR2 YFSETQ come from the germline V gene. V lost 3 bases, J lost 3 bases, and 5 bases stayed unmatched. The CDR3 has 14 residues. CDR3 in DNA: TGCGCCAGCAGCTCGGCCGGGACAGACTATGGCTACACCTTC. Translation: CASSSAGTDYGYTF.

The rearrangement links TRBV2 to TRBJ1-4, with TRBD1 identical over 8 bases. The CDR3 loop spans 16 amino acids. CDR1 and CDR2 (germline): SNHLY, FYNNEI. Trimming removed 8 bases from V and 4 bases from J; junction bases left unmatched: 12. CDR3 bases: TGTGCCAGCTTGTGGGGCAGGACAGGGAATAATGAAAAACTGTTTTTT. This gives the protein CASLWGRTGNNEKLFF.

The rearrangement joins TRBV10-3 to TRBJ2-5; 7 nucleotides align to TRBD1. V shed 0 bases and J 7 bases; nucleotides not matched to a gene: 8. This CDR3 is built from 15 residues. Germline V lookup: CDR1 ENHRY, CDR2 SYGVKD. The CDR3 region is CAISESEGGPGTQYF. The CDR3 DNA follows: TGTGCCATCAGTGAGTCAGAAGGGGGCCCAGGGACCCAGTACTTC.

The chain uses TRBV4-1 and TRBJ1-4; 10 positions match TRBD1. The CDR3 is made up of 14 amino acids. Germline CDR1 MGHRA, CDR2 YSYEKL. V lost 4 bases, J lost 6 bases, and 2 bases stayed unmatched. CDR3 DNA sequence: TGCGCCAGCAGCCTTGGGACAGGGGATGAAAAACTGTTTTTT. As protein: CASSLGTGDEKLFF.

The chain joins TRBV2 to TRBJ2-5; possibly TRBD1 for D (6 bases). With 8 bases removed from V and 3 bases from J, the gap between germline ends came to 16 bases. This CDR3 spans 14 amino acids. Germline V gives CDR1 SNHLY, CDR2 FYNNEI. The CDR3 nucleotides read TGTGCCAGCTTCCGGGACACAACCGAAGAGACCCAGTACTTC. The encoded protein is CASFRDTTEETQYF.

This clone has only one observation. The J gene is TRBJ2-1, the V gene TRBV7-6, with D tentatively TRBD2 (6 bases). Trimming stripped 1 base from V and 6 bases from J, with 10 bases between. The CDR3 consists of 14 residues. CDR1 is SGHVS, CDR2 FNYEAQ, per germline. The DNA for the CDR3 is TGTGCCAGCAGCTTAGTTCGGGGGAGCAATGAGCAGTTCTTC. Translating it yields CASSLVRGSNEQFF.

This clone has more than one count but fewer than ten. As DNA, the CDR3 is TGTGCCAGCAGTTTAGGGGCCTTCAACGAGTATTTT. Translation gives CASSLGAFNEYF. The chain has TRBV28 and TRBJ2-3; the D gene is possibly TRBD1 (5 bases). Trimming left V 2 bases short and J 13 bases short, with 13 bases between. CDR1 MDHEN and CDR2 SYDVKM come from the germline V gene. The CDR3 is 12 residues long.

The gene calls are TRBV19 and TRBJ2-5; a weak D match, TRBD2 (5 bases). Trimming left V 2 bases short and J 5 bases short, with 9 bases between. The germline V gene has CDR1 LNHDA and CDR2 SQIVND (reference sequence). This CDR3 contains 13 residues. The CDR3 spells CASSINRGETQYF. The CDR3 coding sequence is TGTGCCAGTAGTATAAACAGAGGGGAGACCCAGTACTTC. The full variable domain, with the rest looked up from reference TRBV19 and TRBJ2-5, is DGGITQSPKYLFRKEGQNVTLSCEQNLNHDAMYWYRQDPGQGLRLIYYSQIVNDFQKGDIAEGYSVSREKKESFPLTVTSAQKNPTAFYLCASSINRGETQYFGPGTRLLVL.

V usage is TRBV7-6 and J usage is TRBJ2-3; 8 bases are a match to TRBD2. CDR1 and CDR2 (germline): SGHVS, FNYEAQ. With 1 base clipped from V and 3 bases from J, the junction kept 6 bases outside the gene matches. The CDR3 contains 16 residues. CDR3 amino acids: CASSLVAGGSTDTQYF. CDR3 DNA sequence: TGTGCCAGCAGCTTAGTCGCGGGGGGCAGTACAGATACGCAGTATTTT. Using reference TRBV7-6 and TRBJ2-3 for the parts outside the CDR3, the full variable domain is GAGVSQSPRYKVTKRGQDVALRCDPISGHVSLYWYRQALGQGPEFLTYFNYEAQQDKSGLPNDRFSAERPEGSISTLTIQRTEQRDSAMYRCASSLVAGGSTDTQYFGPGTRLTVL.

The rearrangement uses TRBV19 and TRBJ1-2; D is uncertain. The length of the CDR3 is 15 residues. Germline V gene sequence: CDR1 LNHDA, CDR2 SQIVND (reference sequence). V lost 4 bases and J lost 1, with 13 bases in between. The CDR3 spells CASSTIRERNYGYTF. CDR3 in DNA: TGTGCCAGTAGTACGATACGGGAACGTAACTATGGCTACACCTTC.

V and J are TRBV5-6 and TRBJ1-1, with D uncertain. Germline V gene sequence: CDR1 SGHDT, CDR2 YYEEEE. V was pared by 2 bases and J by 3 bases, with 8 bases between. This CDR3 has 13 amino acids. The CDR3 region is CASSFTRYTEAFF. Written as DNA, the CDR3 is TGTGCCAGCAGCTTCACCAGATACACTGAAGCTTTCTTT.

The rearrangement uses TRBV7-9 and TRBJ1-1; D gene uncertain. The CDR3 length is 12 residues. Looked up from germline, CDR1 is SEHNR and CDR2 is FQNEAQ (reference sequence). Trimming shortened V by 1 base and J by 10 bases, and 10 bases separated the two germline ends. As DNA, the CDR3 is TGTGCCAGCAGCTTAGATGGCATGGTAGCTTTCTTT. Translated: CASSLDGMVAFF.

V is TRBV7-9 and J is TRBJ1-1; tentative D call: TRBD1 (6 bases). The CDR3 totals 15 residues. Trimming removed 5 bases from V and 2 bases from J, with 15 bases in between. Germline-derived CDR1 and CDR2 are SEHNR and FQNEAQ (reference sequence). CDR3 DNA: TGTGCCAGCAGCCAATGGACAGTCGGTAACACTGAAGCTTTCTTT. This translates into CASSQWTVGNTEAFF. The full variable domain, in which reference TRBV7-9 and TRBJ1-1 provide the parts outside the CDR3, is DTGVSQNPRHKITKRGQNVTFRCDPISEHNRLYWYRQTLGQGPEFLTYFQNEAQLEKSRLLSDRFSAERPKGSFSTLEIQRTEQGDSAMYLCASSQWTVGNTEAFFGQGTRLTVV.

J is TRBJ1-1 and V is TRBV7-9; a possible D gene is TRBD1 (5 bases). In germline, CDR1 is SEHNR, CDR2 FQNEAQ (reference sequence). This CDR3 is built from 11 residues. Here the CDR3 DNA reads TGTGCTCACGGCGGGGGGGTTGAAGCTTTCTTT. Its translation is CAHGGGVEAFF. Full variable domain (remainder filled in from reference TRBV7-9 and TRBJ1-1): DTGVSQNPRHKITKRGQNVTFRCDPISEHNRLYWYRQTLGQGPEFLTYFQNEAQLEKSRLLSDRFSAERPKGSFSTLEIQRTEQGDSAMYLCAHGGGVEAFFGQGTRLTVV.

This chain connects TRBV2 to TRBJ1-2, with TRBD1 identical over 7 bases. CDR1 and CDR2 (germline): SNHLY, FYNNEI. This CDR3 contains 14 residues. V was clipped by 4 bases and J by 7 bases; unmatched bases: 9. Here the CDR3 DNA reads TGTGCCAGCAGTGGACAGACAGGGATCCGTGGCTACACCTTC. Translated, it gives CASSGQTGIRGYTF.

The J gene is TRBJ2-1, the V gene TRBV5-6; 7 bases agree with TRBD2. The CDR3 has 15 residues. CDR1 is SGHDT, CDR2 YYEEEE, per germline. Germline trimming cut 0 bases from V and 2 bases from J; bases unmatched to any gene: 2. CDR3 sequence (DNA): TGTGCCAGCAGCTTGGGGGCGGGGGCCTACAATGAGCAGTTCTTC. This translates into CASSLGAGAYNEQFF.

The chain couples TRBV9 to TRBJ2-1, with TRBD1 matching over 7 bases. V was clipped by 0 bases and J by 4 bases; unmatched bases: 4. Germline assignment: CDR1 SGDLS and CDR2 YYNGEE. This CDR3 comprises 15 residues. The CDR3 protein is CASSVVKGQYNEQFF. Written as DNA, the CDR3 is TGTGCCAGCAGCGTAGTTAAGGGACAGTACAATGAGCAGTTCTTC. The entire variable domain, with the rest obtained from reference TRBV9 and TRBJ2-1, is as follows: DSGVTQTPKHLITATGQRVTLRCSPRSGDLSVYWYQQSLDQGLQFLIQYYNGEERAKGNILERFSAQQFPDLHSELNLSSLELGDSALYFCASSVVKGQYNEQFFGPGTRLTVL.

For this clone: The identical CDR3 is also encoded by other nucleotide sequences in the sample. This chain uses TRBV2 with TRBJ2-5; tentative D call: TRBD2 (5 bases). Germline values: CDR1 SNHLY, CDR2 FYNNEI. The CDR3 runs to 12 residues. V lost 4 bases to trimming and J lost 4 bases, with 7 bases between them. CDR3: CASSALAETQYF. The CDR3, as DNA: TGTGCCAGCAGTGCGCTAGCAGAGACCCAGTACTTC.

V usage is TRBV5-5 and J usage is TRBJ1-4; D gene uncertain. CDR1 and CDR2 (germline): SGHKS, YYEKEE (reference sequence). The CDR3 contains 13 residues. Trimming took 4 bases from V and 8 from J, leaving 12 bases between them. CDR3 sequence: CASSRGDSEKLFF. CDR3 nucleotide sequence: TGTGCCAGCAGCCGCGGGGATTCGGAAAAACTGTTTTTT.

The CDR3 DNA reads TGTGCCAGTAGTATAGGACTAGCGGCTAACCAGGGGGAGCAGTACTTC. This translates into CASSIGLAANQGEQYF. The V and J genes are TRBV19 and TRBJ2-7, with 9 bases aligning to TRBD2. This CDR3 is 16 amino acids long. The germline CDR1 and CDR2 sequences are LNHDA and SQIVND (reference sequence). Trimming cost V 1 base and J 7 bases; bases outside gene matches: 11.

The genes are TRBV6-5 and TRBJ2-7; D is possibly TRBD2 (6 bases). The germline gives CDR1 MNHEY, CDR2 SVGAGI. The V end was cut by 5 bases, the J end by 6 bases, with 14 bases between. This CDR3 comprises 13 residues. The CDR3 bases are TGTGCCAGCAGTCAGGGACTCCGCCGCGAGCAGTACTTC. Translation gives CASSQGLRREQYF.